One sample yielded the 27 T cell receptor beta chains listed below, sequenced in a study of vaccination effects on CD4 cells after COVID-19 (dated by TCRdb to 2021 to 2024). Libraries came from the immunoSEQ multiplex PCR assay. This immuneACCESS table, as held by TCRdb, lists in-frame sequences with V and J called but not all clones. Of the missing ones, under half trace to an unresolved V gene in checked studies; the others have no known cause. In this sample the table shows approximately 82,000 clones, 70% to 75% of which occur a single time. Of the sample, approximately 1.7% falls within the top ten clones. No antigen is known for these receptors. In the ViraFEST assay, PBMC were stimulated with viral peptide pools, and TCR sequencing was then used to find antigen-specific CD4+ T cell clonotypes based on their expansion. After 10 days of culture, CD4+ T cells were isolated with the EasySep CD4+ T cell isolation kit.

The sequenced sample was CD4+ T cells from PBMCs cultured with HCoV-229E spike peptides, obtained before COVID-19 vaccination. The cell subset or site label, read with the paper, signifies: HCoV-229E spike overlapping peptide pool stimulation. The receptors derive from a human donor who received a COVID-19 vaccine.

V and J are TRBV20-1 and TRBJ1-2; no clear D gene. Deletions cut 0 bases from V and 7 bases from J, with 6 bases between. CDR1 and CDR2 from the germline V gene are DFQATT and SNEGSKA (reference sequence). There are 11 residues in the CDR3. CDR3: CSAREVTGYTF. The CDR3 DNA reads as TGCAGTGCTAGAGAAGTCACTGGCTACACCTTC.

This clone was seen a few times. The chain carries TRBV7-9 and TRBJ1-3; a possible D gene is TRBD1 (5 bases). The germline gives CDR1 SEHNR, CDR2 FQNEAQ (reference sequence). This CDR3 is built from 13 residues. This CDR3 reads CAGRAHSGNTIYF. The CDR3 coding sequence is TGTGCGGGGCGGGCTCACTCTGGAAACACCATATATTTT.

The CDR3 loop reads CASRTGQYYGYTF. For the CDR3, the DNA is TGTGCCAGCAGGACGGGACAGTACTATGGCTACACCTTC. This rearrangement joins TRBV28 to TRBJ1-2; 7 positions agree with TRBD1. After removal of 6 bases from V and 3 bases from J, the junction contained 4 bases not matched to a gene. The CDR3 spans 13 residues. Per the germline V gene, CDR1 is MDHEN and CDR2 is SYDVKM.

The V gene is TRBV3-1 (or the pseudogene TRBV3-2), the J gene TRBJ1-5; TRBD1 matches 7 bases. The CDR3 length is 16 residues. The trim removed 3 bases at V and 1 base at J, leaving 6 bases unmatched. Germline V gene lookup returns CDR1 LGHDT and CDR2 YNNKEL (reference sequence). CDR3 nucleotides: TGTGCCAGCAGCCATGGGGACAGTATCAGCAATCAGCCCCAGCATTTT. Translating gives CASSHGDSISNQPQHF.

The chain combines TRBV4-1 with TRBJ2-3, with D maybe TRBD1 (6 bases). Germline CDR1 and CDR2: MGHRA and YSYEKL. The CDR3 has 15 amino acids. Trimming took 5 bases from V and 0 from J, leaving 12 bases between them. The CDR3 nucleotides read TGCGCCAGCAGCTATAGACAGGAGAGCACAGATACGCAGTATTTT. Amino acids: CASSYRQESTDTQYF.

The chain joins TRBV19 to TRBJ1-5; D unresolved. The V gene's germline CDR1 is LNHDA and CDR2 SQIVND (reference sequence). The CDR3 covers 14 residues. The V end was cut by 2 bases, the J end by 5 bases, with 10 bases between. CDR3 sequence reads: CASSIQEGYQPQHF. CDR3 coding DNA: TGTGCCAGTAGTATACAGGAGGGTTATCAGCCCCAGCATTTT.

CDR3 residues: CAWSTEFNGNTIYF. CDR3 nucleotides: TGTGCCTGGAGTACCGAATTCAATGGAAACACCATATATTTT. This chain joins TRBV30 and TRBJ1-3; D gene unclear. The CDR3 runs 14 residues. The V end lost 2 bases, the J end lost 3 bases, and 11 bases lay between the germline ends. In germline, CDR1 is GTSNPN, CDR2 SVGIG (reference sequence).

The chain links TRBV6-1 to TRBJ1-1; D is possibly TRBD1 (6 bases). The CDR3 loop spans 13 amino acids. Trimming took 1 base from V and 4 from J, leaving 7 bases between them. Germline V gene lookup returns CDR1 MNHNS and CDR2 SASEGT. The CDR3 loop reads CASSEGRGTEAFF. The CDR3 DNA reads as TGTGCCAGCAGTGAAGGCAGGGGCACTGAAGCTTTCTTT.

The chain carries TRBV3-1 (or the pseudogene TRBV3-2) and TRBJ1-1; D is perhaps TRBD1 (6 bases). Per germline, CDR1 LGHDT and CDR2 YNNKEL (reference sequence). Trimming took 0 bases from V and 1 from J, leaving 12 bases between them. This CDR3 comprises 16 residues. CDR3 DNA: TGTGCCAGCAGCCAAGAGGGGGGCAGGGCGAACACTGAAGCTTTCTTT. It specifies CASSQEGGRANTEAFF.

This clone occurred once. CDR3 protein: CATSTAGQGKTQYF. CDR3 in DNA: TGTGCCACCAGTACCGCGGGCCAGGGGAAGACCCAGTACTTC. V gene TRBV24-1 combines with J gene TRBJ2-5; tentatively, D is TRBD1 (6 bases). Looked up from germline, CDR1 is KGHDR and CDR2 is SFDVKD. The germline V and J ends were trimmed by 6 bases and 6 bases, with 16 bases remaining between them. The CDR3 runs 14 residues.

The V and J genes are TRBV9 and TRBJ1-2, with 7 bases aligning to TRBD1. V trimming: 0 bases; J trimming: 8 bases; junction bases outside the gene matches: 1. Per germline, CDR1 SGDLS and CDR2 YYNGEE. The CDR3 has 12 residues. CDR3 amino acids: CASSVDRGGYTF. Written as DNA, the CDR3 is TGTGCCAGCAGCGTAGACAGGGGAGGCTACACCTTC.

Remarks on this clone: This sample includes further DNA sequences coding for the same CDR3. The rearrangement joins TRBV5-1 to TRBJ2-5, with D possibly called TRBD1 or TRBD2 (5 bases each). The CDR3 is made up of 14 amino acids. Germline lookup yields CDR1 SGHRS and CDR2 YFSETQ. Trimming took off 0 bases at V and 5 bases at J, with 11 bases between the two ends. The CDR3 DNA is TGCGCCAGCAGCTTGGAGTCGGGGCAGGAGACCCAGTACTTC. Translated: CASSLESGQETQYF.

The chain carries TRBV11-1 and TRBJ2-1; D is possibly TRBD2 (5 bases). Trimming removed 1 base at V and 7 bases at J, with 17 bases between. Germline CDR1 is SGHAT and CDR2 is FQDESV (reference sequence). This CDR3 is 16 amino acids long. CDR3 bases: TGTGCCAGCAGCTTAGAGCTGGCCGCGGGTGGAAATGAGCAGTTCTTC. It codes for CASSLELAAGGNEQFF.

CDR3 in DNA: TGTGCCAGCAAAGCGGGGGCTCAAGAGACCCAGTACTTC. Residues: CASKAGAQETQYF. The gene calls are TRBV6-5 and TRBJ2-5; 8 positions agree with TRBD2. CDR3 size: 13 residues. Germline V lookup: CDR1 MNHEY, CDR2 SVGAGI. Losses at the gene ends were 7 bases for V and 2 bases for J; bases not matched to a gene: 3.

The J gene is TRBJ1-4, the V gene TRBV18, with D unresolved. The germline CDR1 and CDR2 sequences are KGHSH and LQKENI. CDR3 length: 14 amino acids. The V end lost 6 bases, the J end lost 0 bases, and 8 bases lay between the germline ends. The CDR3 loop is CASSYTATNEKLFF. CDR3 sequence (DNA): TGTGCCAGCTCCTACACGGCAACTAATGAAAAACTGTTTTTT.

The chain combines TRBV5-1 with TRBJ2-2, with D possibly called TRBD1 or TRBD2 (5 bases each). CDR3 length: 15 amino acids. Trimming took 0 bases from V and 4 from J, leaving 10 bases between them. The V gene's germline CDR1 is SGHRS and CDR2 YFSETQ. This CDR3 reads CASSLVAGTTGELFF. The CDR3 coding sequence is TGCGCCAGCAGCTTGGTGGCAGGGACCACCGGGGAGCTGTTTTTT.

The J gene is TRBJ2-2, the V gene TRBV18; D remains ambiguous. This CDR3 has 14 residues. The V and J ends lost 2 bases and 2 bases respectively, with 6 bases between them. Germline CDR1 KGHSH, CDR2 LQKENI. CDR3 in DNA: TGTGCCAGCTCACCAGTCAGCAACACCGGGGAGCTGTTTTTT. Translation: CASSPVSNTGELFF. Combining the CDR3 with reference TRBV18 and TRBJ2-2 gives the whole variable domain NAGVMQNPRHLVRRRGQEARLRCSPMKGHSHVYWYRQLPEEGLKFMVYLQKENIIDESGMPKERFSAEFPKEGPSILRIQQVVRGDSAAYFCASSPVSNTGELFFGEGSRLTVL.

The chain joins TRBV19 to TRBJ1-1; D call uncertain. This CDR3 contains 16 residues. From germline, CDR1 is LNHDA and CDR2 SQIVND (reference sequence). Trimming pared 0 bases from V and 1 base from J, leaving 12 bases between. This CDR3 is CASSIDNQVENTEAFF. The CDR3 DNA reads TGTGCCAGTAGTATAGACAACCAGGTTGAGAACACTGAAGCTTTCTTT.

The J gene is TRBJ1-5, the V gene TRBV6-1, with 8 bases that match TRBD1. The V gene end was trimmed by 2 bases and the J gene end by 5 bases; junction bases not matched to a gene: 8. This CDR3 is built from 16 residues. Germline lookup yields CDR1 MNHNS and CDR2 SASEGT. CDR3 coding DNA: TGTGCCAGCAGTGAACTCTCCCGGACAGGGTATCAGCCCCAGCATTTT. This codes for CASSELSRTGYQPQHF.

This sequence joins TRBV9 and TRBJ2-5, with unresolved D. V gave up 4 bases and J gave up 4 bases, with 20 bases separating them. The CDR3 has 16 residues. Germline V gene sequence: CDR1 SGDLS, CDR2 YYNGEE. The CDR3 sequence is CASSPPGRHLAETQYF. In nucleotides, the CDR3 is TGTGCCAGCAGCCCTCCGGGCCGTCATCTGGCAGAGACCCAGTACTTC. Looking up the rest from reference TRBV9 and TRBJ2-5 gives the full variable domain: DSGVTQTPKHLITATGQRVTLRCSPRSGDLSVYWYQQSLDQGLQFLIQYYNGEERAKGNILERFSAQQFPDLHSELNLSSLELGDSALYFCASSPPGRHLAETQYFGPGTRLLVL.

The rearrangement joins TRBV7-3 to TRBJ2-5; 11 bases align to TRBD2. The CDR3 length is 15 residues. The germline V gene has CDR1 SGHTA and CDR2 FQGTGA. The V and J ends lost 5 bases and 5 bases, in that order; junction bases with no gene match: 7. The CDR3 sequence is CASSRSGGAKETQYF. CDR3 coding DNA: TGTGCCAGCAGCCGTAGCGGGGGGGCCAAGGAGACCCAGTACTTC.

The V call is TRBV5-4, the J call TRBJ2-2; D may be TRBD2 (6 bases). Trimming removed 2 bases from V and 6 bases from J, with 14 bases in between. Per the germline V gene, CDR1 is SGHNT and CDR2 is YYREEE (reference sequence). The CDR3 length is 15 residues. The chain's CDR3 is CASSLGGLTAGELFF. In nucleotides, the CDR3 is TGTGCCAGCAGCTTAGGAGGGTTAACCGCCGGGGAGCTGTTTTTT.

The J gene is TRBJ1-1, the V gene TRBV24-1, with no clear D. CDR1 and CDR2 (germline): KGHDR, SFDVKD. Trimming left V 6 bases short and J 1 base short, with 8 bases between. The CDR3 contains 13 residues. CDR3: CATSQEGNTEAFF. The CDR3 DNA reads as TGTGCCACCAGTCAAGAGGGGAACACTGAAGCTTTCTTT.

This clone was counted between two and nine times. The rearrangement links TRBV2 to TRBJ2-7; no clear D gene. In germline, CDR1 is SNHLY, CDR2 FYNNEI. Deletions cut 0 bases from V and 2 bases from J, with 11 bases between. CDR3 size: 15 residues. The CDR3 spells CASSEAPQVTYEQYV. The CDR3 DNA follows: TGTGCCAGCAGTGAAGCGCCCCAGGTCACCTACGAGCAGTACGTC.

The gene calls are TRBV18 and TRBJ1-4, with D tentatively TRBD1 (5 bases). The CDR3 is made up of 14 amino acids. The germline V and J ends were trimmed by 3 bases and 5 bases, with 10 bases remaining between them. Germline-derived CDR1 and CDR2 are KGHSH and LQKENI. As DNA, the CDR3 is TGTGCCAGCTCACCCCCGGGACCCAATGAAAAACTGTTTTTT. Amino acids: CASSPPGPNEKLFF.

CDR3 nucleotides: TGTGCCAGCAGCGCCGGATTGCAGGGGTTATCCTCTGGAAACACCATATATTTT. It yields the protein CASSAGLQGLSSGNTIYF. The chain has TRBV5-6 and TRBJ1-3, with D perhaps TRBD1 (6 bases). Germline CDR1 and CDR2: SGHDT and YYEEEE. This CDR3 region has 18 residues. Trimming cost V 4 bases and J 0 bases, with 20 bases left between them. Full variable domain (missing parts from reference TRBV5-6 and TRBJ1-3): DAGVTQSPTHLIKTRGQQVTLRCSPKSGHDTVSWYQQALGQGPQFIFQYYEEEERQRGNFPDRFSGHQFPNYSSELNVNALLLGDSALYLCASSAGLQGLSSGNTIYFGEGSWLTVV.

This clone was seen only once. The chain joins TRBV28 to TRBJ1-2, with a possible D match to TRBD1 (5 bases). The CDR3 has 11 residues. Trimming shortened V by 11 bases and J by 5 bases, and 12 bases separated the two germline ends. Germline values: CDR1 MDHEN, CDR2 SYDVKM. CDR3 residues: CAGRGGYGYTF. DNA of the CDR3: TGTGCCGGAAGGGGAGGGTATGGCTACACCTTC.